The source of this T cell receptor beta chain is a study of T cell responses to AZD1222 COVID-19 vaccine. General study findings and limits: Nearly half of spike-specific TCRs reportedly go after variant regions that carry no mutations.

Comment on this clone: The antigen remains undetermined.

Here immunoSEQ multiplex PCR was the method, and the copy in TCRdb shows in-frame clones only, minus some. The sample shows about 160,000 clones, more than 85% of them seen only once. The CDR3 has 16 residues. Germline loops: CDR1 MNHEY, CDR2 SMNVEV (reference sequence). Between the trimmed V and J ends, which lost 6 bases and 3 bases, there was a span of 18 bases. The material was peripheral blood, obtained on day 0 of AZD1222 vaccination. This clonotype was obtained from an adult in good health. The chain is built from TRBV27 and TRBJ2-1; the D gene is possibly TRBD2 (7 bases). The CDR3 DNA is TGTGCCAGCAGCCCGAAGGGGGGGCTCGACTACAATGAGCAGTTCTTC. Its translation is CASSPKGGLDYNEQFF.